These 11 T cell receptor beta chains share one sample of origin, sequenced in a study of spatial heterogeneity in lung cancer. The time point here: sample taken at primary tumor resection. TCRdb analysed the 5' RACE reads with MiXCR anew, one entry per CDR3 protein. The sample has roughly 80,000 distinct CDR3 sequences, 8% seen once; the top ten hold 6.8%. The sequences come from PBMCs, collected at surgery. These receptors all stem from a male donor with early-stage non-small cell lung cancer.

This clonotype was picked up many times. CDR3 bases: TGTGCCAGCAGCCGAGAGAGCTACGAGCAGTACTTC. Translated: CASSRESYEQYF. This chain links TRBV11-3 with TRBJ2-7; no firm D call. CDR1 SGHNT and CDR2 YENEEA come from the germline V gene. This CDR3 region has 12 residues. V was trimmed by 5 bases and J by 3 bases, leaving 8 bases between them.

This sequence joins TRBV6-6 and TRBJ1-5; perhaps TRBD1 as D (6 bases). Per the germline V gene, CDR1 is MNHNY and CDR2 is SVGAGI (reference sequence). CDR3 length: 14 residues. V shed 2 bases and J shed 3 bases, with 8 bases lying between them. CDR3 sequence reads: CASSYQGTNQPQHF. DNA of the CDR3: TGTGCCAGCAGTTACCAGGGGACCAATCAGCCCCAGCATTTT.

This sequence joins TRBV5-5 and TRBJ2-7, with TRBD1 identical over 9 bases. Germline V CDR1 and CDR2: SGHKS, YYEKEE (reference sequence). The ends lost 2 bases at V and 7 bases at J; junction bases unmatched: 4. This CDR3 is built from 13 residues. CDR3: CASSFSQGAEQYF. The DNA for the CDR3 is TGTGCCAGCAGCTTTTCACAGGGGGCTGAGCAGTACTTC.

The chain links TRBV7-2 to TRBJ2-1; unclear D gene. Germline lookup yields CDR1 SGHTA and CDR2 FQGNSA. With 5 bases removed from V and 5 bases from J, the gap between germline ends came to 16 bases. This CDR3 contains 15 residues. The CDR3 region is CASSPFQRWDNEQFF. CDR3 coding DNA: TGTGCCAGCAGCCCTTTCCAGAGGTGGGACAATGAGCAGTTCTTC.

The chain recombines TRBV7-2 with TRBJ1-2; 9 bases match TRBD1. The V gene end was trimmed by 5 bases and the J gene end by 10 bases; junction bases not matched to a gene: 8. The CDR3 consists of 13 residues. Germline V CDR1 and CDR2: SGHTA, FQGNSA. CDR3 DNA: TGTGCCAGCAGCCTCAGACAGGGGGACTCCTACACCTTC. Its translation: CASSLRQGDSYTF.

This clonotype was recorded once. With a much larger clone just one base away, this may be a read error. The chain couples TRBV4-3 to TRBJ1-1, with D unresolved. This CDR3 is 15 amino acids long. Germline V lookup: CDR1 LGHNA, CDR2 YSLEER. The CDR3 reads CPSSQENAINTEAFF. The CDR3 region has the DNA TGCCCCAGCAGCCAAGAGAACGCTATTAACACTGAAGCTTTCTTT.

This clonotype was seen at least ten times. The J gene is TRBJ1-1, the V gene TRBV19; 11 bases map to TRBD1. The germline V gene encodes CDR1 LNHDA and CDR2 SQIVND (reference sequence). The CDR3 consists of 15 residues. V lost 8 bases, J lost 5 bases, and 10 bases stayed unmatched. CDR3 coding DNA: TGTGCCAGTTTACCGGGACAGGGGGGAAGGACTGAAGCTTTCTTT. This translates into CASLPGQGGRTEAFF. The variable domain in full, with the rest retrieved from reference TRBV19 and TRBJ1-1, is DGGITQSPKYLFRKEGQNVTLSCEQNLNHDAMYWYRQDPGQGLRLIYYSQIVNDFQKGDIAEGYSVSREKKESFPLTVTSAQKNPTAFYLCASLPGQGGRTEAFFGQGTRLTVV.

This rearrangement joins TRBV13 to TRBJ2-7, with 10 bases identical to TRBD1. The CDR3 runs to 14 residues. With V trimmed by 4 bases and J by 3 bases, 3 bases remained unmatched. Germline CDR1 is PRHDT and CDR2 is FYEKMQ (reference sequence). The CDR3 DNA reads as TGTGCCAGCAGCTCCAGGGACAGGGGCTACGAGCAGTACTTC. Translation: CASSSRDRGYEQYF. The full variable domain, in which reference TRBV13 and TRBJ2-7 provide the parts outside the CDR3, is AAGVIQSPRHLIKEKRETATLKCYPIPRHDTVYWYQQGPGQDPQFLISFYEKMQSDKGSIPDRFSAQQFSDYHSELNMSSLELGDSALYFCASSSRDRGYEQYFGPGTRLTVT.

This clonotype was seen at least ten times. The rearrangement uses TRBV4-1 and TRBJ2-4; D may be TRBD2 (6 bases). Trimming pared 0 bases from V and 1 base from J, leaving 16 bases between. The CDR3 runs 18 residues. Germline assignment: CDR1 MGHRA and CDR2 YSYEKL. The CDR3 DNA follows: TGCGCCAGCAGCCAAGATCGGAGGCTAGCGATGGCCAAAAACATTCAGTACTTC. As protein: CASSQDRRLAMAKNIQYF.

The rearrangement joins TRBV6-5 to TRBJ2-7; TRBD1 matches 8 bases. The V gene's germline CDR1 is MNHEY and CDR2 SVGAGI. With V trimmed by 6 bases and J by 5 bases, 6 bases remained unmatched. The CDR3 totals 13 residues. CDR3 DNA: TGTGCCAGCAGGTGGACAGGGTCTAACGAGCAGTACTTC. Amino acids: CASRWTGSNEQYF.

The sample holds many counts of this clonotype. This sequence joins TRBV29-1 and TRBJ1-5; perhaps TRBD1 as D (5 bases). V lost 1 base to trimming and J lost 4 bases, with 11 bases between them. Germline V gives CDR1 SQVTM, CDR2 ANQGSEA. The CDR3 covers 14 residues. As DNA, the CDR3 is TGCAGCGTTGAAGTGGGGGGGGTTAATCAGCCCCAGCATTTT. Translating gives CSVEVGGVNQPQHF.